The entry that follows covers one T cell receptor (beta chain) sequence. The data were obtained in a study of STAT5B mutations in CD4+ large granular lymphocyte leukemia. Per the authors' pipeline: The detection floor for productive clonotype frequency was 2.59 x 10-5. Profiling relied on immunoSEQ multiplex PCR, and the TCRdb table lists in-frame clones only, not all of them. D and trimming come from the DNA, and the V and J calls and clone size come from that table. The data hold some 40,000 clones, with 70% to 85% observed a single time. The sequenced sample consisted of CD4+ T cells from blood buffy coats. The receptor was isolated from a human donor in good health.

In DNA, the CDR3 is TGTGCCAGTACCAGGACAGGGGGATCTTCACCCCTCCACTTT. This gives the protein CASTRTGGSSPLHF. This chain links TRBV19 with TRBJ1-6; TRBD1 matches at 10 bases. The CDR3 runs to 14 residues. V trimming: 7 bases; J trimming: 9 bases; junction bases outside the gene matches: 6. The germline CDR1 and CDR2 sequences are LNHDA and SQIVND (reference sequence).